The rows below give T cell receptor beta chains drawn from one sample of a study of cytomegalovirus exposure and HLA in healthy donors. Using immunoSEQ multiplex PCR, the repertoire was profiled, and TCRdb retains in-frame clones only, with some absent. This sample has roughly 190,000 clones, with roughly 74% found just once. The sample consisted of PBMCs. The receptors stem from a woman aged 25 to 45 in good health and CMV-seronegative. CDR3s include the opening cysteine and the closing phenylalanine or tryptophan. A D gene is named only where the DNA matches it firmly. Size tells how often a clone was seen (once, few, many) or the class of an expanded clone, and some rows leave it out.

TRBJ2-1,TRBV5-1,.,.,CASSFRTDRPRDNEQFF,TGCGCCAGCAGCTTTCGCACTGACAGGCCGAGAGACAATGAGCAGTTCTTC
TRBJ2-3,TRBV7-3,TRBD2,.,CASRAGSGLTTDTQYF,TGTGCCAGCCGCGCTGGTAGCGGGCTAACCACAGATACGCAGTATTTT
TRBJ1-4,TRBV7-9,.,.,CASSPTTDTNEKLFF,TGTGCCAGCAGCCCGACGACAGACACTAATGAAAAACTGTTTTTT
TRBJ1-4,TRBV7-8,TRBD1,.,CASSLVPIFTGGLEKLFF,TGTGCCAGCAGCTTAGTACCCATTTTCACAGGGGGTTTGGAAAAACTGTTTTTT
TRBJ1-2,TRBV18,TRBD1,few,CASSPGQENYGYTF,TGTGCCAGCTCACCAGGACAGGAGAACTATGGCTACACCTTC
TRBJ2-1,TRBV9,.,.,CASSVETGSYNEQFF,TGTGCCAGCAGCGTAGAGACAGGTTCCTACAATGAGCAGTTCTTC
TRBJ2-7,TRBV6-4,.,.,CASSVCYRTTSYEQYF,TGTGCCAGCAGTGTTTGTTACAGGACTACATCCTACGAGCAGTACTTC
TRBJ1-2,TRBV5-1,.,.,CASSFDRHYGYTF,TGCGCCAGCAGCTTCGACAGGCACTATGGCTACACCTTC
TRBJ2-7,TRBV5-6,.,.,CASRTVQGSREQYF,TGTGCCAGCAGGACAGTCCAGGGGTCGAGGGAGCAGTACTTC
TRBJ2-6,TRBV4-3,.,.,CASSHAGANVLTF,TGCGCCAGCAGCCACGCTGGGGCCAACGTCCTGACTTTC
TRBJ1-2,TRBV18,.,.,CASSPRLYGYTF,TGTGCCAGCTCACCACGACTCTATGGCTACACCTTC
TRBJ2-7,TRBV7-9,.,.,CASSAQGSYEQYF,TGTGCCAGCAGCGCCCAGGGGAGCTACGAGCAGTACTTC
TRBJ2-7,TRBV7-6,TRBD1,once,CASSLESGTVFYEQYF,TGTGCCAGCAGCCTAGAATCCGGGACAGTCTTCTACGAGCAGTACTTC
TRBJ2-7,TRBV5-1,TRBD2,.,CASSKTSGRTYEQYF,TGCGCCAGCAGCAAGACTAGCGGGAGGACCTACGAGCAGTACTTC
TRBJ2-2,TRBV6-4,.,.,CASSARRAGDTGELFF,TGTGCCAGCAGCGCCAGGCGGGCAGGCGACACCGGGGAGCTGTTTTTT
TRBJ1-1,TRBV5-1,TRBD1,.,CASRFGTGNTEAFF,TGCGCCAGCAGATTTGGGACAGGGAACACTGAAGCTTTCTTT
TRBJ2-5,TRBV30,TRBD1,once,CAWSVGDRPLGETQYF,TGTGCCTGGAGTGTAGGGGACAGGCCCTTAGGTGAGACCCAGTACTTC